Listed below are T cell receptor beta chains from one sample, sequenced in a study of response to subunit inactivated influenza vaccine. TCRdb analysed the RT-PCR reads with MiXCR anew, one entry per CDR3 protein. The sample consists of around 750,000 distinct CDR3 sequences, 21% of them appearing once. This specimen was PBMCs from blood, taken less than 6 days after vaccination. The origin of the receptors is a man aged 45-65 years who received an inactivated influenza vaccine. Each CDR3 is given without its conserved first and last residue. For some rows the clone size is stated as once, few or many, or as a class when expanded; others skip it.

v_gene	abundance	len	j_gene	CDR3aa
TRBV6-2/TRBV6-3	few	12	TRBJ2-7	ASSYSYREYEQY
TRBV7-8	.	13	TRBJ2-1	ASSRERDRTNEQF
TRBV7-3	.	11	TRBJ2-1	ASSLLAGAEQF
TRBV20-1	.	12	TRBJ2-2	SAIDQGSTGELF
TRBV20-1	few	9	TRBJ2-5	SAAPQETQY
TRBV24-1	.	14	TRBJ2-1	ATSEITGGSYNEQF
TRBV5-1	.	13	TRBJ1-6	ASSNRDPWVSPLH
TRBV7-3	few	11	TRBJ2-7	ASSLTSTGEQY
TRBV20-1	.	12	TRBJ2-3	SAKDRARTDTQY
TRBV20-1	few	12	TRBJ2-3	SAHRDRVLDTQY
TRBV18	few	13	TRBJ2-7	ASSPGTGLSYEQY
TRBV7-2	few	12	TRBJ1-5	ASSFSSDTQPQH
TRBV9	.	15	TRBJ2-5	ASSVGVGREGKETQY
TRBV4-3	many	12	TRBJ2-2	ASSWAGTTGELF
TRBV20-1	.	14	TRBJ2-1	SARDYGGRGRSEQF
TRBV20-1	few	14	TRBJ2-7	SATPVATGSLYEQY
TRBV20-1	many	12	TRBJ2-7	SASQAGGQNEQY
TRBV3-1	.	14	TRBJ2-1	ASSQTSGRSYNEQF
TRBV9	many	14	TRBJ2-5	ASSVSPGQAQETQY
TRBV21-1	.	12	TRBJ2-1	ASSLTSLVNEQF
TRBV6-5	few	13	TRBJ2-3	ASSYSGASTDTQY
TRBV6-5	many	12	TRBJ1-1	ASSYLQQNTEAF
TRBV7-2	many	12	TRBJ1-6	ASSPQGSNSPLH
TRBV5-1	.	14	TRBJ2-1	ASSSPSLSSYNEQF
TRBV7-9	few	13	TRBJ2-7	ASSLDLRDPSKQY
TRBV5-1	few	12	TRBJ2-7	ASSSDPGFYEQY
TRBV4-3	few	12	TRBJ2-1	ASSQVDSHNEQF
TRBV28	.	15	TRBJ2-2	ASSAQGVVHNTGELF
TRBV5-1	.	13	.	ASSLLAGDYNEQY
TRBV20-1	many	11	TRBJ2-1	SARTGDYNEQF
TRBV12-5	.	11	TRBJ2-5	ASGLGLQETQY
TRBV9	.	13	TRBJ2-5	ASSPGTRIEETQY
TRBV30	many	12	TRBJ2-7	ACPSPGSSYEQY
TRBV9	.	12	TRBJ2-5	ASSVDWGGETQY
TRBV4-3	.	14	TRBJ2-3	ASSQGTLDFTDTQY
TRBV5-1	few	9	TRBJ2-1	ASGGNNEQF
TRBV13	.	10	TRBJ2-3	ASSFGRDTQY
TRBV7-2	.	13	TRBJ2-1	ASSSTGMEYNEQF
TRBV5-1	.	12	TRBJ2-5	ASNSGRAVETQY
TRBV11-2	few	15	TRBJ2-2	ASSFRQTSGRAGELF
TRBV28	.	14	TRBJ2-5	ASSSAITGLLETQY
TRBV7-2	.	11	TRBJ1-1	ASSKPGGHLAF
TRBV24-1	few	10	TRBJ2-7	ATSDPPGRQY
TRBV9	few	13	TRBJ1-6	ASSGREGGQSPLH
TRBV5-1	few	13	TRBJ2-1	ASSLLSVRYNEQF
TRBV27	few	11	TRBJ2-1	ASWGSLYNEQF
TRBV7-8	.	12	TRBJ2-5	ASNSPGLAETQY
TRBV14	.	13	TRBJ2-1	ASSRLREPYNEQF
TRBV5-5	few	11	TRBJ2-3	ASSLRFVESQY
TRBV4-1	few	16	TRBJ1-2	ASSHLGTGEAERLGYT
TRBV12-3/TRBV12-4	.	12	TRBJ1-5	ASSLQAGNQPQH
TRBV6-4	many	14	TRBJ1-6	ASSDSRQGDNSPLH
TRBV27	.	11	TRBJ2-5	ASFSGDQETQY
TRBV7-2	.	12	TRBJ2-5	ASRMGGAGETQY